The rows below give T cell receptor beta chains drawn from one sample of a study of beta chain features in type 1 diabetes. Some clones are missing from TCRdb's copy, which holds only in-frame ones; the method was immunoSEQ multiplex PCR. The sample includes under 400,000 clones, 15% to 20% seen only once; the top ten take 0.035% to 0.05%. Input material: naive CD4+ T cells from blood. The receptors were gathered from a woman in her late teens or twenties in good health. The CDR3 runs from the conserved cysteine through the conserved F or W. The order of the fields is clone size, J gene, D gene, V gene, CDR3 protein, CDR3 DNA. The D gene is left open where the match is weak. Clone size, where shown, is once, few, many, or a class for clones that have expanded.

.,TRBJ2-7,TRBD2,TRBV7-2,CASSSRAGDEQYF,TGTGCCAGCAGCTCCCGAGCGGGAGACGAGCAGTACTTC
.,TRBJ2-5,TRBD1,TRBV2,CASSLRGQTQYF,TGTGCCAGCAGCTTGAGGGGGCAGACCCAGTACTTC
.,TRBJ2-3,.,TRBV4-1,CASSQAADTQYF,TGCGCCAGCAGCCAAGCGGCAGATACGCAGTATTTT
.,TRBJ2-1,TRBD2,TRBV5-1,CASSFTTSGYNEQFF,TGCGCCAGCAGCTTCACGACTAGCGGGTACAATGAGCAGTTCTTC
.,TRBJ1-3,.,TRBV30,CAWSSGSHGNTIYF,TGTGCCTGGAGTTCGGGGTCCCATGGAAACACCATATATTTT
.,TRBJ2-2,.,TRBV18,CASSPGLTNTGELFF,TGTGCCAGCTCCCCGGGACTGACGAACACCGGGGAGCTGTTTTTT
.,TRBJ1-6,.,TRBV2,CASRASWLAFPLHF,TGTGCCAGCAGGGCTTCGTGGCTGGCATTCCCCCTCCACTTT
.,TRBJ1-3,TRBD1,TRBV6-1,CASSAVPGQGAHTIYF,TGTGCCAGCAGTGCCGTACCGGGACAGGGGGCACACACCATATATTTT
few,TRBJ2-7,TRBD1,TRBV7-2,CASSLGGRATGVEQYF,TGTGCCAGCAGCTTAGGAGGGCGCGCTACAGGGGTCGAGCAGTACTTC
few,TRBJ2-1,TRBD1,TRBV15,CATSLTGKYNEQFF,TGTGCCACCAGTCTGACAGGGAAATACAATGAGCAGTTCTTC
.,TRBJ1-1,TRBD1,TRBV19,CASSIEPGQPRTEAFF,TGTGCCAGTAGTATAGAGCCGGGACAGCCTCGGACTGAAGCTTTCTTT
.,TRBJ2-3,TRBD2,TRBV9,CASSVMSGISDTQYF,TGTGCCAGCAGCGTAATGAGCGGGATCTCAGATACGCAGTATTTT
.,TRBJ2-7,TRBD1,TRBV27,CASNGTAVLSYEQYF,TGTGCCAGCAACGGGACAGCGGTTCTATCCTACGAGCAGTACTTC
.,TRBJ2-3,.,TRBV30,CAWSVGATDTQYF,TGTGCCTGGAGTGTGGGGGCCACAGATACGCAGTATTTT
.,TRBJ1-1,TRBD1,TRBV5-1,CASSLYRGRLQNTEAFF,TGCGCCAGCAGCTTGTACAGGGGTCGCCTCCAGAACACTGAAGCTTTCTTT
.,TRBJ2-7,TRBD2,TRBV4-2,CASSRHGAGGFYEQYF,TGTGCCAGCAGCCGCCACGGGGCGGGAGGGTTCTACGAGCAGTACTTC
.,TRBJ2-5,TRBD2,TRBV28,CASSLSGLAGETQYF,TGTGCCAGCAGTTTGTCGGGACTAGCGGGAGAGACCCAGTACTTC
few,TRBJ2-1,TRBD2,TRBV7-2,CASSSLAGTGNEQFF,TGTGCCAGCAGCTCGCTAGCGGGGACGGGAAATGAGCAGTTCTTC
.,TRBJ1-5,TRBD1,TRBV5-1,CASSLTGGGNQPQHF,TGCGCCAGCAGCCTTACAGGGGGCGGCAATCAGCCCCAGCATTTT
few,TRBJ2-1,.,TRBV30,CAWSMGAEYEQFF,TGTGCCTGGAGTATGGGGGCAGAGTATGAGCAGTTCTTC
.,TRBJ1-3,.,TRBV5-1,CASSPDGSGNTIYF,TGCGCCAGCAGCCCTGACGGGTCCGGAAACACCATATATTTT
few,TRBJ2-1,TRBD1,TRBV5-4,CASSLGTGWYNEQFF,TGTGCCAGCAGCTTAGGGACAGGGTGGTACAATGAGCAGTTCTTC
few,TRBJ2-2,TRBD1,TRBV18,CATGPGTGRTGELFF,TGTGCCACCGGTCCCGGGACAGGACGGACCGGGGAGCTGTTTTTT
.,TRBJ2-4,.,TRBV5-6,CASSGELAKNIQYF,TGTGCCAGCAGCGGGGAGCTAGCCAAAAACATTCAGTACTTC
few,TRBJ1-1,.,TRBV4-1,CASSQLRARQNTEAFF,TGCGCCAGCAGCCAATTGAGGGCCAGGCAGAACACTGAAGCTTTCTTT
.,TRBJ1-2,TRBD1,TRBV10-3,CAIGRQGSYGYTF,TGTGCCATCGGAAGACAGGGATCCTATGGCTACACCTTC
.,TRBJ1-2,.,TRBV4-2,CASSQEVSRDYGYTF,TGTGCCAGCAGCCAAGAAGTTTCCAGGGACTATGGCTACACCTTC
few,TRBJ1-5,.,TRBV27,CASSPGWLGSNQPQHF,TGTGCCAGCAGTCCAGGGTGGCTAGGGAGCAATCAGCCCCAGCATTTT
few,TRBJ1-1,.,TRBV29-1,CSAFLNQGGNTEAFF,TGCAGCGCCTTTTTAAATCAGGGAGGGAACACTGAAGCTTTCTTT
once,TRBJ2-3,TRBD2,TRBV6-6,CASSYQTSGRRDTQYF,TGTGCCAGCAGTTACCAGACTAGCGGGAGGAGGGATACGCAGTATTTT
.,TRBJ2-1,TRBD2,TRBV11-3,CASSLGTSGYNEQFF,TGTGCCAGCAGCTTAGGGACTAGCGGCTACAATGAGCAGTTCTTC
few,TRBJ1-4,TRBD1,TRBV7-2,CASSSTGTGEEKLFF,TGTGCCAGCAGCTCGACCGGGACAGGAGAGGAAAAACTGTTTTTT
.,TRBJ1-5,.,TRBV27,CASSFGQRRRQPQHF,TGTGCCAGCAGTTTCGGACAGAGAAGACGTCAGCCCCAGCATTTT
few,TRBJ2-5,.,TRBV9,CASSLHPDRETQYF,TGTGCCAGCAGCCTTCATCCAGACAGGGAGACCCAGTACTTC
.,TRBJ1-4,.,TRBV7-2,CASSSGEGEKLFF,TGTGCCAGCAGTTCAGGGGAGGGTGAAAAACTGTTTTTT
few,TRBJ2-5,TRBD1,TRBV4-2,CASSQATGGETQYF,TGTGCCAGCAGCCAGGCTACAGGGGGGGAGACCCAGTACTTC
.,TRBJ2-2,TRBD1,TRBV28,CASSPPGQGATGELFF,TGTGCCAGCAGTCCACCGGGACAGGGGGCCACCGGGGAGCTGTTTTTT
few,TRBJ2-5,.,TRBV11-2,CASSLDLGSGVGETQYF,TGTGCCAGCAGCTTAGATCTTGGGAGCGGCGTGGGCGAGACCCAGTACTTC
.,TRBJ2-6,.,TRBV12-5,CASGFRLSGANVLTF,TGTGCTAGTGGTTTTAGACTCTCTGGGGCCAACGTCCTGACTTTC
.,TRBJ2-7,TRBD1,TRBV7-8,CASQGRTGAYEQYF,TGTGCCAGCCAGGGGCGGACAGGGGCCTACGAGCAGTACTTC
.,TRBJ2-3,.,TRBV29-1,CSLLGTGTSTDTQYF,TGCAGCCTCCTCGGGACGGGGACTAGCACAGATACGCAGTATTTT
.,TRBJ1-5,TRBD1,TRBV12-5,CASGLVYRGNQPQHF,TGTGCTAGTGGTTTAGTGTACAGGGGAAATCAGCCCCAGCATTTT
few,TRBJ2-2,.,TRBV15,CATSREGSASSVAGELFF,TGTGCCACCAGCAGAGAAGGTTCGGCTAGCTCAGTGGCAGGGGAGCTGTTTTTT
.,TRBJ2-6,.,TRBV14,CASSQDADSGLRGANVLTF,TGTGCCAGCAGCCAAGATGCGGACTCGGGGTTGAGGGGGGCCAACGTCCTGACTTTC
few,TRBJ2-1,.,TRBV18,CASSPSGRDNEQFF,TGTGCCAGCTCCCCGTCTGGGAGAGACAATGAGCAGTTCTTC
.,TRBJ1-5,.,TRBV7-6,CASSLAGWGQLNQPQHF,TGTGCCAGCAGCTTAGCGGGCTGGGGACAACTTAATCAGCCCCAGCATTTT
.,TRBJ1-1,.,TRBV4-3,CASSQEGHLNTEAFF,TGCGCCAGCAGCCAAGAAGGACACTTGAACACTGAAGCTTTCTTT
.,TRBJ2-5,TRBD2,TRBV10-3,CAISRAGAAETQYF,TGTGCCATCAGTAGAGCGGGAGCGGCGGAGACCCAGTACTTC
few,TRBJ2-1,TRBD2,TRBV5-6,CASSPRLGLAAYNEQFF,TGTGCCAGCAGCCCCAGACTAGGGCTAGCGGCGTACAATGAGCAGTTCTTC
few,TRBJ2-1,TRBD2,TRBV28,CASRPRLAGKGNEQFF,TGTGCCAGCAGACCCAGACTAGCGGGAAAGGGCAATGAGCAGTTCTTC
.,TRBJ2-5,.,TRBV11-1,CASSPSLAQETQYF,TGTGCCAGCAGTCCTTCCCTAGCGCAAGAGACCCAGTACTTC